What follows is one T cell receptor beta chain and its context. As for time point: peak reinfection, 3 to 8 weeks after reinfection detection. TCR sequencing was done directly ex vivo on sorted cells, without expansion in vitro. This sample was included in a study of memory CD8 T cells in hepatitis C reinfection. Germline lookup yields CDR1 SGHVS and CDR2 FNYEAQ. The V gene lost 6 bases and the J gene lost 7 bases, with 18 bases spanning the gap. The CDR3 covers 14 residues. Clones were read by immunoSEQ multiplex PCR, and TCRdb kept only the in-frame ones, dropping some. The data show 35,000 to 55,000 clones, 85% to 90% seen once.

Material: naive CD8+ T cells sorted from blood. The TCR sequence derives from a man younger than 35 with hepatitis C virus infection. This chain connects TRBV7-6 to TRBJ1-2; perhaps TRBD1 as D (5 bases). DNA of the CDR3: TGTGCCAGCAGTAACGGTCGCTACGGGGGTGGCTACACCTTC. This gives the protein CASSNGRYGGGYTF.